The present T cell receptor beta chain was sequenced within a study of T-cell reconstitution after alpha-beta-depleted transplantation in children. Unique molecular identifiers featured in how the TCRbeta library was prepared. TCRdb re-called the PCR reads with MiXCR, one entry per CDR3 protein. Of about 610,000 distinct CDR3 sequences in the sample, over 9.5% were seen once. This CDR3 comprises 14 residues. Germline V gene sequence: CDR1 SEHNR, CDR2 FQNEAQ (reference sequence). V lost 5 bases and J lost 6, with 14 bases in between. This clonotype occurred many times. This rearrangement joins TRBV7-9 to TRBJ2-1; D is possibly TRBD1 or TRBD2 (5 bases each). This sequence originates from a human donor who donated a stem cell graft to a child with acute myeloid leukemia. The starting material was PBMCs from the stem cell graft donor, obtained from the stem cell graft. The CDR3 is CASSTMGPFNEQFF. CDR3 nucleotide sequence: TGTGCCAGCAGCACTATGGGACCTTTCAATGAGCAGTTCTTC.